This T cell receptor beta chain was identified during a study of cytomegalovirus exposure and HLA in healthy donors. This CDR3 has 14 amino acids. V lost 4 bases to trimming and J lost 7 bases, with 14 bases between them. From germline, CDR1 is ENHRY and CDR2 SYGVKD. PCR was performed using 60 Vbeta and 13 Jbeta primers. Measured with immunoSEQ multiplex PCR; TCRdb has only the in-frame clones, and not every one. The sample records under 150,000 clones, around 78% being singletons. The chain uses TRBV10-3 and TRBJ1-5; no definite D call. This clonotype was obtained from a male donor in good health and CMV-seronegative. Source material: PBMCs. CDR3 bases: TGTGCCATCAGTGTGAACAGCCAGCGGCAGCCCCAGCATTTT. Its protein is CAISVNSQRQPQHF.